Shown below are 25 T cell receptor beta chains from a single sample sequenced in a study of type 1 and type 2 diabetes patients. The PCR template was genomic DNA. Amplification of the beta chain CDR3 used 30 forward and 13 reverse multiplex primers. MiXCR was run by TCRdb on the multiplex PCR reads, yielding one entry per CDR3 protein. The table includes a few hundred thousand distinct CDR3 sequences, more than 45% detected once. The specimen was peripheral blood mononuclear cells (PBMCs). Receptors were obtained from a man between 18 and 29 years old with type 2 diabetes.

This clonotype was found a few times. This sequence joins TRBV19 and TRBJ2-5, with D possibly being TRBD2 (6 bases). The end of the DNA aligns better with TRBJ2-1, so the J call may be wrong. Germline CDR1 reads LNHDA; CDR2 reads SQIVND (reference sequence). The CDR3 extends over 15 amino acids. The DNA for the CDR3 is TGTGCCAGTAGTATAAGCGGGCCAACCTACAATGAGCAGTTCTTC. It yields the protein CASSISGPTYNEQFF.

This clonotype was seen just once. This sequence joins TRBV5-1 and TRBJ2-1; a weak D match, TRBD1 (6 bases). The length of the CDR3 is 15 residues. V gave up 0 bases and J gave up 4 bases, with 11 bases separating them. Germline V CDR1 and CDR2: SGHRS, YFSETQ. CDR3 sequence (DNA): TGCGCCAGCAGCTTGGCCGGGACAAAGTACAATGAGCAGTTCTTC. This translates into CASSLAGTKYNEQFF.

On this clonotype itself: This sequence may be a read error, since a much larger clone differs from it by one base. The chain is built from TRBV2 and TRBJ1-2, with a possible D match to TRBD1 (5 bases). In germline, CDR1 is SNHLY, CDR2 FYNNEI. This CDR3 has 12 residues. The CDR3 loop is CASSRDPYGSTF. The CDR3 nucleotides are TGTGCCAGCTCCCGGGACCCTTATGGCTCCACCTTC.

The chain combines TRBV6-2 or TRBV6-3 with TRBJ2-7; tentative D call: TRBD1 (5 bases). With 0 bases removed from V and 6 bases from J, the gap between germline ends came to 18 bases. Germline CDR1 and CDR2: MNHEY and SVGEGT. The CDR3 length is 16 residues. CDR3 region: CASSYSYRTRPFEQYF. The CDR3 bases are TGTGCCAGCAGTTACTCGTACAGGACAAGACCGTTCGAGCAGTACTTC.

This clonotype turned up a few times. This chain links TRBV10-3 with TRBJ2-7; D call uncertain. Trimming removed 5 bases from V and 4 bases from J, with 18 bases in between. This CDR3 is 15 amino acids long. Per germline, CDR1 ENHRY and CDR2 SYGVKD. Here the CDR3 reads CAISPQDRNSYEQYF. CDR3 bases: TGTGCCATCAGTCCCCAGGACCGCAACTCTTACGAGCAGTACTTC.

In regard to this clonotype: The junction does not match germline at one end; this may be a read error. The genes are TRBV30 and TRBJ2-7, with D maybe TRBD2 (5 bases). The V gene's germline CDR1 is GTSNPN and CDR2 SVGIG (reference sequence). The CDR3 is 15 residues long. CDR3 region: CAWSDLGNGLYGQYF. The CDR3 DNA is TGTGCCTGGAGCGACCTCGGGAACGGACTCTACGGGCAGTACTTC.

This clonotype was seen a single time. Given a much more abundant clone one base away, this may be a read error. CDR3 DNA sequence: TGTGCCAGCAGTAACACTTACGAGCAGTACTTC. It translates to CASSNTYEQYF. V usage is TRBV28 and J usage is TRBJ2-7; D is undetermined. CDR1 and CDR2 (germline): MDHEN, SYDVKM. The V and J ends lost 5 bases and 4 bases respectively, with 6 bases between them. CDR3 length: 11 amino acids.

J is TRBJ2-3 and V is TRBV29-1; D perhaps matches TRBD2 (6 bases). CDR1 SQVTM and CDR2 ANQGSEA come from the germline V gene. V was pared by 7 bases and J by 4 bases, with 18 bases between. The CDR3 is 14 residues long. The CDR3: CSAGGSAGADTQYF. The CDR3 region has the DNA TGCAGCGCCGGGGGTTCCGCAGGTGCAGATACGCAGTATTTT.

To note about this clonotype: An end of the junction differs from the germline gene, which may be a read error. The J gene is TRBJ2-3, the V gene TRBV15, with 11 nucleotides matching TRBD2. This CDR3 spans 16 amino acids. Germline V gives CDR1 LNHNV, CDR2 YYDKDF (reference sequence). In DNA, the CDR3 is TGTGCCACCAGCAGACTAGCGGGGGGCATGGCAGATACACAGTATTTT. Amino acid sequence: CATSRLAGGMADTQYF.

This clonotype was detected a few times. The chain couples TRBV7-3 to TRBJ1-5, with D possibly TRBD1 on 6 matching bases. The V and J ends lost 5 bases and 7 bases respectively, with 12 bases between them. CDR1 SGHTA and CDR2 FQGTGA come from the germline V gene. The CDR3 length is 13 residues. CDR3 nucleotides: TGTGCCAGCAGCCGGGACACCGAACAGCCCCAGCATTTT. Translating gives CASSRDTEQPQHF.

This clonotype has only one observation. One end of the junction fails to match germline, which may point to a read error. The V gene is TRBV15, the J gene TRBJ2-2; TRBD1 aligns across 7 bases. CDR1 and CDR2 from the germline V gene are LNHNV and YYDKDF (reference sequence). The CDR3 spans 14 residues. The CDR3 DNA follows: TGTGCCGCCAGCACACGAACAGGGGCCGGGGAGCTGTTTTTT. It encodes CAASTRTGAGELFF. Full variable domain (missing parts from reference TRBV15 and TRBJ2-2): DAMVIQNPRYQVTQFGKPVTLSCSQTLNHNVMYWYQQKSSQAPKLLFHYYDKDFNNEADTPDNFQSRRPNTSFCFLDIRSPGLGDTAMYLCAASTRTGAGELFFGEGSRLTVL.

The CDR3 nucleotides read TGCAGTGCTTACAGGGTTAACTATGGCTACACCTTC. Translated: CSAYRVNYGYTF. The V and J genes are TRBV20-1 and TRBJ1-2; tentative D call: TRBD1 (6 bases). The CDR3 sequence is 12 residues long. The V gene lost 5 bases and the J gene lost 1 base, with 8 bases spanning the gap. CDR1 DFQATT and CDR2 SNEGSKA come from the germline V gene (reference sequence).

This clonotype appeared once. This chain joins TRBV29-1 and TRBJ2-7; 11 bases are shared with TRBD1. J was trimmed by 6 bases and V by 7 bases; bases with no gene match: 11. CDR3 length: 14 amino acids. Germline CDR1 SQVTM, CDR2 ANQGSEA. CDR3 in DNA: TGCAGCGCTCAACCGGGACAGGGGGTAATCGAGCAGTACTTC. This gives the protein CSAQPGQGVIEQYF.

V and J are TRBV19 and TRBJ2-7, with 8 bases identical to TRBD1. The germline gives CDR1 LNHDA, CDR2 SQIVND (reference sequence). The length of the CDR3 is 15 residues. V gave up 6 bases and J gave up 1 base; unmatched junction bases: 8. For the CDR3, the DNA is TGTGCCAGTAGCCTCAGGGGGCTCACTTCCTACGAGCAGTACTTC. Translation: CASSLRGLTSYEQYF.

This clonotype appeared a few times. V and J are TRBV5-1 and TRBJ1-6; TRBD1 is a possible D gene (5 bases). Trimming pared 1 base from V and 7 bases from J, leaving 15 bases between. CDR1 SGHRS and CDR2 YFSETQ come from the germline V gene. The CDR3 consists of 16 residues. CDR3 sequence: CASSLLGEKSNSPLHF. CDR3 nucleotide sequence: TGCGCCAGCAGCTTGTTGGGGGAGAAATCGAATTCACCCCTCCACTTT.

In this sample, this clonotype turned up a few times. CDR3 residues: CASSIFGYGYTF. CDR3 coding DNA: TGTGCCAGTAGTATCTTTGGCTATGGCTACACCTTC. The J gene is TRBJ1-2, the V gene TRBV19; D uncertain. Germline lookup yields CDR1 LNHDA and CDR2 SQIVND (reference sequence). V shed 3 bases and J shed 4 bases, with 6 bases lying between them. The CDR3 spans 12 residues.

This clonotype was seen only a few times. This chain's CDR3 is CASSERARRETQYF. The CDR3 bases are TGTGCCAGCAGTGAAAGGGCTCGCCGGGAGACCCAGTACTTC. This rearrangement joins TRBV2 to TRBJ2-5, with no clear D. The ends were cut back, 2 bases at V and 5 bases at J, with 12 bases in the middle. Germline CDR1 SNHLY, CDR2 FYNNEI. The CDR3 runs to 14 residues. Complete variable domain (other parts from reference TRBV2 and TRBJ2-5): EPEVTQTPSHQVTQMGQEVILRCVPISNHLYFYWYRQILGQKVEFLVSFYNNEISEKSEIFDDQFSVERPDGSNFTLKIRSTKLEDSAMYFCASSERARRETQYFGPGTRLLVL.

The chain employs TRBV30 and TRBJ1-4; D is unclear. CDR1 and CDR2 from the germline V gene are GTSNPN and SVGIG (reference sequence). The CDR3 runs 14 residues. The germline V and J ends were trimmed by 0 bases and 1 base, with 6 bases remaining between them. CDR3 loop: CAWSVPRTNEKLFF. Here the CDR3 DNA reads TGTGCCTGGAGTGTACCCAGAACTAATGAAAAACTGTTTTTT.

The V and J genes are TRBV2 and TRBJ1-4; unclear D gene. From germline, CDR1 is SNHLY and CDR2 FYNNEI. The CDR3 sequence is 13 residues long. Trimming took 4 bases from V and 8 from J, leaving 11 bases between them. The CDR3 nucleotides read TGTGCCAGCAGTGGTTCGGAAGGAGAAAAACTGTTTTTT. This gives the protein CASSGSEGEKLFF.

The V and J genes are TRBV28 and TRBJ2-7; no firm D call. Germline lookup yields CDR1 MDHEN and CDR2 SYDVKM. This CDR3 is 14 amino acids long. The germline V and J ends were trimmed by 4 bases and 6 bases, with 16 bases remaining between them. CDR3 bases: TGTGCCAGCAGTTACGAATTCATGGAGCGCGAGCAGTACTTC. Its translation: CASSYEFMEREQYF.

CDR3 in amino acids: CASSSGGPHEQYF. Here the CDR3 DNA reads TGTGCCAGCAGCTCAGGGGGCCCCCACGAGCAGTACTTC. The J gene is TRBJ2-7, the V gene TRBV2, with 8 positions matching TRBD1. This CDR3 region has 13 residues. Germline V gene data show CDR1 as SNHLY and CDR2 as FYNNEI. J lost 5 bases, V lost 6 bases, and 6 bases had no gene match. Full variable domain (outside the CDR3, taken from reference TRBV2 and TRBJ2-7): EPEVTQTPSHQVTQMGQEVILRCVPISNHLYFYWYRQILGQKVEFLVSFYNNEISEKSEIFDDQFSVERPDGSNFTLKIRSTKLEDSAMYFCASSSGGPHEQYFGPGTRLTVT.

This clonotype has just a few counts. This sequence joins TRBV28 and TRBJ1-2; unclear D gene. The CDR3 covers 11 residues. CDR1 and CDR2 (germline): MDHEN, SYDVKM. The V end was cut by 6 bases, the J end by 5 bases, with 7 bases between. CDR3 sequence: CASSALYGYTF. DNA of the CDR3: TGTGCCAGCAGCGCCCTGTATGGCTACACCTTC.

The V call is TRBV7-6, the J call TRBJ2-7; D is tentatively TRBD1 or TRBD2 (6 bases each). The CDR3 length is 14 residues. Germline CDR1 SGHVS, CDR2 FNYEAQ. The V end was cut by 2 bases, the J end by 1 base, with 9 bases between. The CDR3 DNA sequence: TGTGCCAGCAGCTTACAGGGGACTTCCTACGAGCAGTACTTC. It codes for CASSLQGTSYEQYF.

This clonotype turned up a few times. The gene calls are TRBV12-3 or TRBV12-4 and TRBJ2-5, with D perhaps TRBD2 (6 bases). Trimming took off 6 bases at V and 3 bases at J, with 20 bases between the two ends. There are 16 residues in the CDR3. CDR3 bases: TGTGCCAGCAGCTCGGAGGGATTCACTAGTGAAGAGACCCAGTACTTC. It encodes CASSSEGFTSEETQYF.

The CDR3 loop reads CASSLAGTGGREQYF. CDR3 sequence (DNA): TGTGCCAGCAGCTTAGCCGGGACAGGGGGTAGGGAGCAGTACTTC. This sequence joins TRBV7-8 and TRBJ2-7, with 11 bases identical to TRBD1. This CDR3 is 15 amino acids long. Per germline, CDR1 SGHVS and CDR2 FQNEAQ. The trim removed 0 bases at V and 7 bases at J, leaving 5 bases unmatched.